The 9 T cell receptor beta chains reported below all come from one sample, sequenced in a study of T cells after yellow fever vaccination. TCRdb re-called the 5' RACE reads through MiXCR, storing one row per CDR3 protein. The table lists just under 600,000 distinct CDR3 sequences, roughly 12% of them singletons. The input for sequencing was PBMCs, taken on the day of the yellow fever booster vaccination. The source of these receptors is a man in his thirties or forties who received the YFV17D yellow fever vaccine.

This clonotype appeared many times. This chain links TRBV4-2 with TRBJ2-3; 10 bases align to TRBD2. With V trimmed by 1 base and J by 0 bases, 1 base remained unmatched. There are 16 residues in the CDR3. CDR1 is LGHNA and CDR2 is YNFKEQ in the germline V gene. CDR3 in amino acids: CASSQASGSSTDTQYF. CDR3 sequence (DNA): TGTGCCAGCAGCCAAGCTAGCGGGAGCAGCACAGATACGCAGTATTTT.

This clonotype has a handful of counts. This chain joins TRBV18 and TRBJ2-7; a possible D gene is TRBD1 (5 bases). From germline, CDR1 is KGHSH and CDR2 LQKENI. V lost 3 bases, J lost 5 bases, and 11 bases lay in between. The length of the CDR3 is 13 residues. CDR3 nucleotides: TGTGCCAGCTCACCGACAGTTTTCAACGAGCAGTACTTC. Protein: CASSPTVFNEQYF.

The genes are TRBV27 and TRBJ2-7, with D unresolved. With 5 bases removed from V and 6 bases from J, the gap between germline ends came to 17 bases. This CDR3 is built from 14 residues. Germline CDR1 and CDR2: MNHEY and SMNVEV (reference sequence). The CDR3 is CASSLGPFGSEQYF. CDR3 nucleotide sequence: TGTGCCAGCAGTCTAGGGCCATTCGGGTCCGAGCAGTACTTC.

In this sample, this clonotype turned up once. The genes are TRBV20-1 and TRBJ2-3, with D unresolved. The CDR3 is 13 amino acids. Deletions cut 7 bases from V and 3 bases from J, with 14 bases between. Germline V gives CDR1 DFQATT, CDR2 SNEGSKA (reference sequence). The CDR3 loop is CSVRLGTTDTQYF. CDR3 coding DNA: TGCAGTGTCCGGTTGGGTACAACAGATACGCAGTATTTT.

This clonotype was recorded at least ten times. V and J are TRBV5-1 and TRBJ2-5; D may be TRBD2 (6 bases). The germline V gene has CDR1 SGHRS and CDR2 YFSETQ. This CDR3 contains 14 residues. With 2 bases removed from V and 10 bases from J, the gap between germline ends came to 18 bases. Written as DNA, the CDR3 is TGCGCCAGCAGCTTATTACGGGACTCCGGGGACCAGTACTTC. Its translation: CASSLLRDSGDQYF.

The chain is built from TRBV19 and TRBJ2-7; 8 bases are shared with TRBD1. This CDR3 is built from 13 residues. J gave up 3 bases and V 9 bases, and 7 bases lay outside the gene matches. From germline, CDR1 is LNHDA and CDR2 SQIVND (reference sequence). CDR3 loop: CASSGTGYYEQYF. DNA for the CDR3: TGTGCCAGCTCCGGGACAGGATACTACGAGCAGTACTTC.

Comment on this clonotype: It is likely a read error, because the conserved phenylalanine at the end of the CDR3 is missing. This sequence joins TRBV18 and TRBJ2-3; D gene ambiguous. Trimming shortened V by 0 bases and J by 2 bases, and 3 bases separated the two germline ends. The CDR3 totals 13 residues. Germline V gene lookup returns CDR1 KGHSH and CDR2 LQKENI. CDR3 sequence (DNA): TGTGCCAGCTCACCACCGCTCACAGATACGCAGTATTTA. Encoded protein: CASSPPLTDTQYL.

The table lists this clonotype with a few counts. CDR3 residues: CASSLFRTSGSPETQYF. The CDR3 DNA sequence: TGTGCCAGCAGTTTATTTCGGACTAGCGGGAGCCCAGAGACCCAGTACTTC. The V call is TRBV12-3 or TRBV12-4, the J call TRBJ2-5; 13 nucleotides align to TRBD2. This CDR3 contains 17 residues. Trimming removed 2 bases from V and 4 bases from J; junction bases left unmatched: 7.

This clonotype came up a few times. The chain recombines TRBV7-2 with TRBJ2-3; TRBD2 matches 9 bases. The CDR3 sequence is 17 residues long. Trimming removed 3 bases from V and 6 bases from J; junction bases left unmatched: 13. The germline V gene has CDR1 SGHTA and CDR2 FQGNSA. The CDR3: CASSFSGGLGIMDTQYF. CDR3 DNA: TGTGCCAGCAGCTTTAGCGGGGGACTTGGGATAATGGATACGCAGTATTTT.